The 15 T cell receptor beta chains below were found in one sample sequenced in a study of CD8+CD57+ T cells in acquired aplastic anemia. Profiling that covered TCR beta VDJ and CDR3 relied on genomic DNA as its template. Via MiXCR, TCRdb re-called the reads, giving one row per CDR3 protein. Of 35,000 to 50,000 distinct CDR3 sequences listed, 65% to 70% were seen once; the top ten hold 20% to 25%. Sequencing was done on a sample of sorted CD4+, CD8+, or CD8+CD57+ T cells (not recorded which) from PBMCs. Every receptor here comes from a human donor in good health, serving as a control.

The chain uses TRBV29-1 and TRBJ1-1; 9 bases line up with TRBD1. The germline gives CDR1 SQVTM, CDR2 ANQGSEA. J gave up 1 base and V 7 bases, and 7 bases lay outside the gene matches. The CDR3 spans 14 residues. The CDR3 DNA is TGCAGCGCGACACAGGGGGCAGGGAACACTGAAGCTTTCTTT. Translation: CSATQGAGNTEAFF.

This chain joins TRBV2 and TRBJ1-4, with 7 bases that match TRBD1. The germline V gene has CDR1 SNHLY and CDR2 FYNNEI. The CDR3 length is 15 residues. J was trimmed by 4 bases and V by 6 bases; bases with no gene match: 8. Here the CDR3 DNA reads TGTGCCAGCAGCCCCCCTGCAGGGGGTAATGAAAAACTGTTTTTT. Its protein product is CASSPPAGGNEKLFF.

This clonotype was picked up many times. The rearrangement links TRBV6-5 to TRBJ2-5, with unresolved D. Trimming pared 4 bases from V and 2 bases from J, leaving 17 bases between. Looked up from germline, CDR1 is MNHEY and CDR2 is SVGAGI. The CDR3 sequence is 16 residues long. The CDR3 DNA reads as TGTGCCAGCAGTTCCTACCTCGGGCCTTCGCAAGAGACCCAGTACTTC. Protein sequence: CASSSYLGPSQETQYF.

CDR3 amino acids: CASRLAGGSYYEQYF. In DNA form, the CDR3 reads TGTGCCAGCAGACTAGCGGGGGGGTCTTACTACGAGCAGTACTTC. V usage is TRBV2 and J usage is TRBJ2-7, with TRBD2 matching 13 bases. The germline V gene encodes CDR1 SNHLY and CDR2 FYNNEI. V lost 6 bases and J lost 3; bases outside the gene matches: 5. This CDR3 comprises 15 residues.

Notes on this clonotype: At one boundary the junction diverges from the germline segment, which might be a read error. This chain connects TRBV6-5 to TRBJ2-7; 7 positions match TRBD2. The CDR3 loop spans 17 amino acids. The V gene's germline CDR1 is MNHEY and CDR2 SVGAGI. The CDR3 spells CACSLLPLSSGSYEQYF. CDR3 DNA: TGTGCCTGCAGTTTACTACCTCTATCTAGCGGCTCCTACGAGCAGTACTTC.

This chain links TRBV27 with TRBJ1-1, with 8 nucleotides matching TRBD1. This CDR3 contains 14 residues. The V gene's germline CDR1 is MNHEY and CDR2 SMNVEV (reference sequence). Trimming cost V 8 bases and J 0 bases; bases outside gene matches: 5. Here the CDR3 reads CASRTGLMNTEAFF. CDR3 nucleotides: TGTGCCAGCCGGACAGGGCTCATGAACACTGAAGCTTTCTTT.

V usage is TRBV19 and J usage is TRBJ1-5; perhaps TRBD1 as D (6 bases). The length of the CDR3 is 14 residues. In germline, CDR1 is LNHDA, CDR2 SQIVND (reference sequence). V was cut by 5 bases and J by 2 bases, with 10 bases left in between. CDR3 region: CASSQQGGNQPQHF. The CDR3 bases are TGTGCCAGTAGTCAACAGGGAGGCAATCAGCCCCAGCATTTT.

This clonotype has just a few counts. The chain employs TRBV19 and TRBJ2-7, with 10 bases matching TRBD1. V lost 8 bases to trimming and J lost 5 bases; unmatched junction nucleotides: 3. The CDR3 runs to 12 residues. Per germline, CDR1 LNHDA and CDR2 SQIVND (reference sequence). CDR3 residues: CASQGQGNEQYF. As DNA, the CDR3 is TGTGCCAGTCAGGGACAGGGGAACGAGCAGTACTTC.

This clonotype was seen at least ten times. The gene calls are TRBV6-6 and TRBJ1-4; TRBD1 is a possible D gene (6 bases). CDR1 and CDR2 (germline): MNHNY, SVGAGI (reference sequence). The V end was cut by 4 bases, the J end by 2 bases, with 11 bases between. This CDR3 is built from 15 residues. The CDR3 loop is CASSFITGTNEKLFF. DNA of the CDR3: TGTGCCAGCAGTTTTATAACAGGGACTAATGAAAAACTGTTTTTT.

The chain combines TRBV29-1 with TRBJ2-7, with 7 bases matching TRBD1. CDR3 length: 13 residues. The trim removed 6 bases at V and 3 bases at J, leaving 8 bases unmatched. Per the germline V gene, CDR1 is SQVTM and CDR2 is ANQGSEA. The CDR3 DNA is TGCAGCGTGACACGACAGGGAAACTACGAGCAGTACTTC. Residues: CSVTRQGNYEQYF.

This sequence joins TRBV6-1 and TRBJ1-5; no reliable D call. V was pared by 5 bases and J by 1 base, with 12 bases between. The length of the CDR3 is 15 residues. Per germline, CDR1 MNHNS and CDR2 SASEGT. Written as DNA, the CDR3 is TGTGCCAGCAGTCAACTCCGGGTCAGCAATCAGCCCCAGCATTTT. Its protein is CASSQLRVSNQPQHF.

The chain combines TRBV2 with TRBJ1-4; D is undetermined. There are 12 residues in the CDR3. Trimming pared 4 bases from V and 7 bases from J, leaving 7 bases between. Germline V gene data show CDR1 as SNHLY and CDR2 as FYNNEI. The CDR3 sequence: CASSGKGEKLFF. CDR3 DNA: TGTGCCAGCAGTGGTAAGGGTGAAAAACTGTTTTTT.

The chain joins TRBV19 to TRBJ2-7; TRBD2 is a possible D gene (6 bases). V was clipped by 0 bases and J by 5 bases, with 11 bases between them. The CDR3 sequence is 14 residues long. CDR1 is LNHDA, CDR2 SQIVND, per germline (reference sequence). The CDR3 protein is CASSIDWGGNEQYF. The CDR3 DNA reads TGTGCCAGTAGTATAGACTGGGGCGGGAACGAGCAGTACTTC.

The chain has TRBV12-3 or TRBV12-4 and TRBJ2-5; TRBD1 matches 8 bases. The CDR3 contains 15 residues. V was pared by 4 bases and J by 2 bases, with 6 bases of the junction left unmatched. CDR3 in amino acids: CASSSYRDRQETQYF. The CDR3 region has the DNA TGTGCCAGCAGTTCTTACCGGGACAGGCAAGAGACCCAGTACTTC.

The table lists this clonotype with many counts. The CDR3: CSARDASAGTYNSPLHF. The CDR3 DNA reads as TGCAGTGCTAGAGACGCCTCGGCAGGGACCTATAATTCACCCCTCCACTTT. This chain joins TRBV20-1 and TRBJ1-6, with D perhaps TRBD1 (5 bases). With 0 bases removed from V and 2 bases from J, the gap between germline ends came to 14 bases. Germline V lookup: CDR1 DFQATT, CDR2 SNEGSKA (reference sequence). CDR3 size: 17 residues.